Described below is a single T cell receptor beta chain sequence and its context. This sample was taken from a study of blood T cell repertoires in COVID-19. In the study overall: T cells, B-cell-depleted T cells, or PBMCs provided the cDNA or gDNA that served as material.

In the authors' methods: Estimates of nucleated cell counts were drawn from the amplification of reference gene primers. Profiled with immunoSEQ multiplex PCR; TCRdb holds only in-frame clones, not every one. For V, J and clone size, that table is used; D and trimming come from the DNA. The top ten hold about 9.4% of the sample, which has 25,000 to 35,000 clones, about 90% seen once. This CDR3 spans 13 amino acids. Germline CDR1 reads SNHLY; CDR2 reads FYNNEI. Trimming removed 6 bases from V and 7 bases from J; junction bases left unmatched: 5. The sample comprised peripheral blood. This TCR derives from a human donor in a cohort sampled during active COVID-19. The V call is TRBV2, the J call TRBJ2-2; 7 nucleotides match TRBD1. The CDR3 bases are TGTGCCAGCAGATTACAGGGGATCGGGGAGCTGTTTTTT. Protein sequence: CASRLQGIGELFF.